This T cell receptor beta chain came from a study of blood T cell repertoires in COVID-19. Participants came from some 23 US areas, aged roughly 18 to 100 years. Two negative PCRs, clearance, or symptom resolution were required of recovered Cohort 3 donors. The CDR3 runs 17 residues. V shed 5 bases, J shed 6 bases, and the junction held 11 bases outside the gene matches. The germline V gene has CDR1 SEHNR and CDR2 FQNEAQ (reference sequence). Per the original methods: Reference gene primers were amplified, and this amplification served to estimate nucleated cell counts. Using immunoSEQ multiplex PCR, the repertoire was profiled, and TCRdb retains in-frame clones only, with some absent. V and J calls and clone size come straight from that table; D and trimming were deduced from the DNA. The table records over 200,000 clones, approximately 80% of them present only once.

The source material was PBMCs or T cells enriched from blood (not recorded which). The V call is TRBV7-9, the J call TRBJ2-1, with 12 bases fitting TRBD2. This TCR derives from a man aged 55 to 70 who had recovered from COVID-19. CDR3 region: CASSAIPLAGGSNEQFF. The CDR3 coding sequence is TGTGCCAGCAGCGCAATCCCACTAGCGGGGGGCTCCAATGAGCAGTTCTTC.